The rows below give T cell receptor beta chains drawn from one sample of a study of response to subunit inactivated influenza vaccine. From the RT-PCR reads, TCRdb called clonotypes with MiXCR, one entry per CDR3 protein. The sample records around 650,000 distinct CDR3 sequences, about 15% being singletons. The specimen was PBMCs from blood, collected 12 days after vaccination. Receptor source: a man between 45 and 60 years old who received an inactivated influenza vaccine. CDR3s include the opening cysteine and the closing phenylalanine or tryptophan. D genes are given only for firm matches. The size entry is marked missing in some rows and otherwise reads once, few, many or a size class.

D	V	size	J	DNA	CDR3
TRBD2	TRBV20-1	few	TRBJ2-1	TGCAGTGCTAGAGATAGGGGACTAGCGGACAATGAGCAGTTCTTC	CSARDRGLADNEQFF
.	TRBV29-1	few	TRBJ2-3	TGCAGCGCCCCCTTAAGCACAGATACGCAGTATTTT	CSAPLSTDTQYF
.	TRBV6-1	few	TRBJ2-6	TGTGCCAGCAGTCGCCAGACATCTGGGGCCAACGTCCTGACTTTC	CASSRQTSGANVLTF
.	TRBV29-1	few	TRBJ2-7	TGCAGCGTTGGCTGGCAGTCGACCTACGAGCAGTACTTC	CSVGWQSTYEQYF
.	TRBV18	few	TRBJ2-3	TGTGCCAGCTCACCTCTGGATACCACAGATACGCAGTATTTT	CASSPLDTTDTQYF
TRBD1	TRBV12-3/TRBV12-4	many	TRBJ1-1	TGTGCCAGCAGTGCTGGGGGTTTGGACAGGGGGATTTGGAGGAGGACTGAAGCTTTCTTT	CASSAGGLDRGIWRRTEAFF
TRBD1	TRBV5-1	.	TRBJ1-1	TGCGCCAGCAGCAAGGGGACAGGGGCGATGTGGACTGAAGCTTTCTTT	CASSKGTGAMWTEAFF
TRBD1	TRBV10-2	few	TRBJ2-3	TGCGCCAGCAGTGGTACAGGGGGGCTTGAGGATACGCAGTATTTT	CASSGTGGLEDTQYF
.	TRBV5-1	many	TRBJ2-7	TGCGCCAGCAAAGGAGAATACGAGCAGTACTTC	CASKGEYEQYF
TRBD2	TRBV7-3	.	TRBJ2-2	TGTGCCAGCAGCCGTATAGCGGGAGGGCCCCGGTGGATCGGGGAGCTGTTTTTT	CASSRIAGGPRWIGELFF
.	TRBV20-1	few	TRBJ2-1	TGCAGTGCTAGGCTGCCCCTCTTGGATGAGCAGTTCTTC	CSARLPLLDEQFF
.	TRBV7-9	.	TRBJ1-1	TGTGCCAGCAGCTTAGCGTCGGCGGGGCGGGCTGAAGCTTTCTTT	CASSLASAGRAEAFF
.	TRBV29-1	.	TRBJ1-5	TGCAGCGTTGAGGTACACCCGAATCAGCCCCAGCATTTT	CSVEVHPNQPQHF
.	TRBV5-1	.	TRBJ2-7	TGCGCCAGCAGCTTGACAGGGATAGGGGAGCAGTACTTC	CASSLTGIGEQYF
.	TRBV18	few	TRBJ1-1	TGTGCCAGCTCACCAGGCCGAAGGAACACTGAAGCTTTCTTT	CASSPGRRNTEAFF
.	TRBV7-2	few	TRBJ2-2	TGTGCCAGCAGCTTAGCGGTACCCCTCGGTTACACCGGGGAGCTGTTTTTT	CASSLAVPLGYTGELFF
.	TRBV4-3	few	TRBJ1-5	TGCGCCAGCAGCCAAGATGGTCGGCCCCAGCATTTT	CASSQDGRPQHF
TRBD2	TRBV7-2	.	TRBJ2-1	TGTGCCAGCAGCTCGGGACTAGCGGGGGGCGCCAAGTTCTTC	CASSSGLAGGAKFF